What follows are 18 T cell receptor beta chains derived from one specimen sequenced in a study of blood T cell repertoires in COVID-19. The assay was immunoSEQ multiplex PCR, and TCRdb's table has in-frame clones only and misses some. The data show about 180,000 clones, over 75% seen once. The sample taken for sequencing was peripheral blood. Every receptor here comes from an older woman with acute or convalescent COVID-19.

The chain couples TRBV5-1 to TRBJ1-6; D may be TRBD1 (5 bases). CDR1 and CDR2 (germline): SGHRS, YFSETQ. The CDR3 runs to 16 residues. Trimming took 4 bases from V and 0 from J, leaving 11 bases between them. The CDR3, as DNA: TGCGCCAGCAGCCCCAGGGAAAGCTCCTATAATTCACCCCTCCACTTT. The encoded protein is CASSPRESSYNSPLHF.

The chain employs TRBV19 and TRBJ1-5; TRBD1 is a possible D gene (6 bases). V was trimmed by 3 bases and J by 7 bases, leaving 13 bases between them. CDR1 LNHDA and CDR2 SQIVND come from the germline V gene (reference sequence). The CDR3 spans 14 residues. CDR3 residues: CASSIPGARQPQHF. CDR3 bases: TGTGCCAGTAGTATCCCAGGGGCCAGGCAGCCCCAGCATTTT.

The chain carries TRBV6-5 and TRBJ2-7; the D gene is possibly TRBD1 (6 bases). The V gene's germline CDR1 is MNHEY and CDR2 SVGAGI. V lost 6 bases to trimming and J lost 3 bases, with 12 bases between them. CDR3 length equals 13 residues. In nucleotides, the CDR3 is TGTGCCAGCAGACCCGGACAGCACTACGAGCAGTACTTC. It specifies CASRPGQHYEQYF.

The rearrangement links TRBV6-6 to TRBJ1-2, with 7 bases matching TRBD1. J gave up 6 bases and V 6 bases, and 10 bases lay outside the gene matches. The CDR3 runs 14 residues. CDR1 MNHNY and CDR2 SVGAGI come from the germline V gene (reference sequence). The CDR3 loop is CASRGTARPHGYTF. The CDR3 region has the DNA TGTGCCAGCAGGGGGACAGCCAGGCCTCATGGCTACACCTTC.

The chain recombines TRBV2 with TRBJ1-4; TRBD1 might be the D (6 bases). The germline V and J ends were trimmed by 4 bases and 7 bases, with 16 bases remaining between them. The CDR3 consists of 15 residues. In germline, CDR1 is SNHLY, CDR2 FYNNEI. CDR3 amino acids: CASSGTALKGEKLFF. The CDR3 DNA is TGTGCCAGCAGTGGGACAGCCTTGAAGGGTGAAAAACTGTTTTTT.

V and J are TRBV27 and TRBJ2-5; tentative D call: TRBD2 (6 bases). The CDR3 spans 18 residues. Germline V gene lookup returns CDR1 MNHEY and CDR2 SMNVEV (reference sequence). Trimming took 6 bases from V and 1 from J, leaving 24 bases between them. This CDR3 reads CASSSDYPRGDRQETQYF. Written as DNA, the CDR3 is TGTGCCAGCAGCTCGGACTATCCTCGGGGAGACCGCCAAGAGACCCAGTACTTC.

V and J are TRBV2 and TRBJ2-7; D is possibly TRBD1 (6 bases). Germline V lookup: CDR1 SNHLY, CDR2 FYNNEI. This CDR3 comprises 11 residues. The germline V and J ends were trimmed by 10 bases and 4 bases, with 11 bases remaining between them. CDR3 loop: CATYREYEQYF. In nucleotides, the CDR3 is TGTGCCACCTACAGGGAGTACGAGCAGTACTTC.

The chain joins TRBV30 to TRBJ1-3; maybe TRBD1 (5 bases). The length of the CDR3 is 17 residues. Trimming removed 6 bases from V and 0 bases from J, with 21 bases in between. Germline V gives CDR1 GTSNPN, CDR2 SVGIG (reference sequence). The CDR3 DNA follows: TGTGCCTGCACCCGCCCCCTGACAGTCCCCTCTGGAAACACCATATATTTT. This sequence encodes CACTRPLTVPSGNTIYF.

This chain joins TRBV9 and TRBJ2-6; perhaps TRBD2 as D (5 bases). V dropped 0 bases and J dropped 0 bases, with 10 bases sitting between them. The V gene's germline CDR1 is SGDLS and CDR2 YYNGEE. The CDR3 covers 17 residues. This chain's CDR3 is CASSVEAAYSGANVLTF. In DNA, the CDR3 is TGTGCCAGCAGCGTAGAAGCGGCGTACTCTGGGGCCAACGTCCTGACTTTC.

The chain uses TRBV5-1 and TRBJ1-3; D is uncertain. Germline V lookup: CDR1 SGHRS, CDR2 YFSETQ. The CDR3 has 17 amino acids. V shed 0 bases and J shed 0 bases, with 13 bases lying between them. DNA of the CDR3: TGCGCCAGCAGCTTGGAACGTTTCGGTAGCTCTGGAAACACCATATATTTT. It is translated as CASSLERFGSSGNTIYF.

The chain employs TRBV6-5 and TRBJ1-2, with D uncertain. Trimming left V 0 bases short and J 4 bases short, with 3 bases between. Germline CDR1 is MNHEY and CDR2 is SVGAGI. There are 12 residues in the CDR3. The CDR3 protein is CASSYSSYGYTF. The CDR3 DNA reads TGTGCCAGCAGTTACTCGAGCTATGGCTACACCTTC.

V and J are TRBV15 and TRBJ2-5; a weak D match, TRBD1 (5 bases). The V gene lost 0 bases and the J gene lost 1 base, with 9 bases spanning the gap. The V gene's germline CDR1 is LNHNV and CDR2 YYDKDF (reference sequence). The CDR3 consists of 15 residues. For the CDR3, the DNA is TGTGCCACCAGCAGAGATCGCACAGGCCAAGAGACCCAGTACTTC. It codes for CATSRDRTGQETQYF.

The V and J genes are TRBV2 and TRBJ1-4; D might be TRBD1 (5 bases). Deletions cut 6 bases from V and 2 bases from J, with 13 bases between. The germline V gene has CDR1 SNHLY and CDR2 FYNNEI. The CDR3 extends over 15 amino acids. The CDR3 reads CASRTAGGTNEKLFF. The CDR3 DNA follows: TGTGCCAGCAGGACAGCGGGTGGGACTAATGAAAAACTGTTTTTT.

CDR3 sequence reads: CASSISRAQYNEQYF. The CDR3 coding sequence is TGTGCCAGTAGTATTTCCAGGGCCCAATACAACGAGCAGTACTTC. The chain recombines TRBV19 with TRBJ2-7, with D perhaps matching TRBD1 (5 bases). This CDR3 has 15 residues. Trimming cost V 3 bases and J 5 bases, with 17 bases left between them. The germline V gene encodes CDR1 LNHDA and CDR2 SQIVND (reference sequence).

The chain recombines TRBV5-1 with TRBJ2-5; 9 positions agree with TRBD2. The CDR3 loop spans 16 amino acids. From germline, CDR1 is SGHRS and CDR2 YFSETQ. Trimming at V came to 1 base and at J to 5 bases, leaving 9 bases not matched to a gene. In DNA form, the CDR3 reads TGCGCCAGCAGCTTGAGGACTAGCGTGAGCCCGGAGACCCAGTACTTC. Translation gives CASSLRTSVSPETQYF. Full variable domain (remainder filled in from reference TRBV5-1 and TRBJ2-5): KAGVTQTPRYLIKTRGQQVTLSCSPISGHRSVSWYQQTPGQGLQFLFEYFSETQRNKGNFPGRFSGRQFSNSRSEMNVSTLELGDSALYLCASSLRTSVSPETQYFGPGTRLLVL.

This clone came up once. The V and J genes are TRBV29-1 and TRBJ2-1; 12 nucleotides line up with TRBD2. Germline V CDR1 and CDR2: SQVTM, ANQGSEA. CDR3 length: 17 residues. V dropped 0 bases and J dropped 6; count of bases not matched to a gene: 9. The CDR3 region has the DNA TGCAGCGTTGAAGACCTTGGACTAGCGGGAAGGGTCAATGAGCAGTTCTTC. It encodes CSVEDLGLAGRVNEQFF.

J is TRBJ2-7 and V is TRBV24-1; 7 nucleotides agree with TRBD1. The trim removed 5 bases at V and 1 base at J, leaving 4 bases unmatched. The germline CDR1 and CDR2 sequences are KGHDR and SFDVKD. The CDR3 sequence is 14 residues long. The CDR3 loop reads CATSARQGSYEQYF. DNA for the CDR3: TGTGCCACCAGTGCTCGACAGGGATCCTACGAGCAGTACTTC.

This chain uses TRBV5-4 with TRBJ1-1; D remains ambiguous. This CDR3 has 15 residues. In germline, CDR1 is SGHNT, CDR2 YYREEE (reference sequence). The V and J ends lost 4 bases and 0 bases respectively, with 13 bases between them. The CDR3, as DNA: TGTGCCAGCAGCAGGCCGGGTAGGATGAACACTGAAGCTTTCTTT. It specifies CASSRPGRMNTEAFF.